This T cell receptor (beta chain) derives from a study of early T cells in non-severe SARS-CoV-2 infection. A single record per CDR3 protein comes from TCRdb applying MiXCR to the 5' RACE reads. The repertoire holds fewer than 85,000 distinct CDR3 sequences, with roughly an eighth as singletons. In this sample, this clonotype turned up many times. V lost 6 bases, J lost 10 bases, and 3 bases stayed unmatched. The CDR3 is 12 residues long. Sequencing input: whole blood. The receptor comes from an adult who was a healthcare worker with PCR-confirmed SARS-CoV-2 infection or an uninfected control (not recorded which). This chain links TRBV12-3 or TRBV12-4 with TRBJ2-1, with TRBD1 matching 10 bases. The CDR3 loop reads CASRTGGLEQFF. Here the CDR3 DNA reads TGTGCCAGCAGGACAGGGGGCTTAGAGCAGTTCTTC.